These T cell receptor beta chains were read from a single sample in a study of T cell repertoires in cytomegalovirus infection. One entry per CDR3 protein results from TCRdb running MiXCR on the reads. The table has 450,000 to 600,000 distinct CDR3 sequences, about two fifths seen once. No antigen has been assigned to these receptors. The sequenced sample was cultured PBMCs, obtained from culture after CMV antigen stimulation. The receptors here all came from a human donor in good health (CMV status not recorded). Some clones in this sample may be carry-over from other donors' samples. Each CDR3 is given with its conserved first and last residue. D genes are given only for firm matches. Clone size is stated in some rows and not others, as once, few, many or a class when expanded.

clone size: few
D gene: TRBD2
CDR3 length: 14
V gene: TRBV3-1
J gene: TRBJ2-7
CDR3 DNA: TGTGCCAGCACCCAGGGCCTAGCGGGCCACGAGCAGTACTTC
CDR3 protein: CASTQGLAGHEQYF

clone size: few
D gene: -
CDR3 length: 15
V gene: TRBV27
J gene: TRBJ2-7
CDR3 DNA: TGTGCCAGCAGTTTAACTGGGCAGGGTTCCTACGAGCAGTACTTC
CDR3 protein: CASSLTGQGSYEQYF

clone size: -
D gene: -
CDR3 length: 13
V gene: TRBV19
J gene: TRBJ2-3
CDR3 DNA: TGTGCCAGCACCATTATCCCGGGTGATACGCAGTATTTT
CDR3 protein: CASTIIPGDTQYF

clone size: few
D gene: TRBD2
CDR3 length: 14
V gene: TRBV6-6
J gene: TRBJ2-1
CDR3 DNA: TGTGCCAGCAGTTGGACTAGCGACTACAATGAGCAGTTCTTC
CDR3 protein: CASSWTSDYNEQFF

clone size: -
D gene: -
CDR3 length: 11
V gene: TRBV7-2
J gene: TRBJ1-6
CDR3 DNA: TGTGCCAGCAGCTTGTATTCACCCCTCCACTTT
CDR3 protein: CASSLYSPLHF

clone size: -
D gene: -
CDR3 length: 13
V gene: TRBV6-1
J gene: TRBJ1-5
CDR3 DNA: TGTGCCAGCATTCAGGGGTCGAATCAGCCCCAGCATTTT
CDR3 protein: CASIQGSNQPQHF

clone size: few
D gene: -
CDR3 length: 14
V gene: TRBV24-1
J gene: TRBJ2-5
CDR3 DNA: TGTGCCACCAGCGAGGGACACCGTTTCGAGACCCAGTACTTC
CDR3 protein: CATSEGHRFETQYF

clone size: -
D gene: TRBD1
CDR3 length: 15
V gene: TRBV12-3/TRBV12-4
J gene: TRBJ2-1
CDR3 DNA: TGTGCCAGCAGTTCCCGACAGGGGGCCTCAGTACCTGGGTTCTTC
CDR3 protein: CASSSRQGASVPGFF

clone size: -
D gene: -
CDR3 length: 11
V gene: TRBV7-9
J gene: TRBJ1-1
CDR3 DNA: TGTGCCAGCACAGCTTCGGCTGAAGCTTTCTTT
CDR3 protein: CASTASAEAFF

clone size: -
D gene: TRBD2
CDR3 length: 16
V gene: TRBV28
J gene: TRBJ2-5
CDR3 DNA: TGTGCCAGCAGTTTGGGAATGGCGGGAGGGCAGGAGACCCAGTGCTTC
CDR3 protein: CASSLGMAGGQETQCF

clone size: -
D gene: -
CDR3 length: 15
V gene: TRBV10-2
J gene: TRBJ1-5
CDR3 DNA: TGCGCCAGCAGTGAGTCCACAGGGAGCAATCAGCCCCAGCATTTT
CDR3 protein: CASSESTGSNQPQHF

clone size: few
D gene: -
CDR3 length: 14
V gene: TRBV12-3/TRBV12-4
J gene: TRBJ1-6
CDR3 DNA: TGTGCCAGCAGTCCCCCCGGGCTTAATTCACCCCTCCACTTT
CDR3 protein: CASSPPGLNSPLHF

clone size: -
D gene: TRBD1
CDR3 length: 16
V gene: TRBV4-1
J gene: TRBJ2-7
CDR3 DNA: TGCGCCAGCAGCCTACGAATCGGGACAGGCTACTACGAGCAGTACTTC
CDR3 protein: CASSLRIGTGYYEQYF

clone size: -
D gene: TRBD1
CDR3 length: 18
V gene: TRBV6-6
J gene: TRBJ2-3
CDR3 DNA: TGTGCCAGCGCAGAGGACAGGGGGTACGGTAAGAGCACAGATACGCAGTATTTT
CDR3 protein: CASAEDRGYGKSTDTQYF

clone size: -
D gene: -
CDR3 length: 13
V gene: TRBV12-3/TRBV12-4
J gene: TRBJ1-4
CDR3 DNA: TGTGCCAGCAGTTTTGGACAGAATGAAAAACTGTTTTTT
CDR3 protein: CASSFGQNEKLFF

clone size: -
D gene: TRBD1
CDR3 length: 15
V gene: TRBV7-6
J gene: TRBJ1-4
CDR3 DNA: TGTGCCAGCAGCCCCCAACCGGGACAGGGTGAAAAACTGTTTTTT
CDR3 protein: CASSPQPGQGEKLFF

clone size: -
D gene: -
CDR3 length: 15
V gene: TRBV20-1
J gene: TRBJ2-2
CDR3 DNA: TGCAGTGCTAGAGTGAGAAGGACGAACACCGGGGAGCTGTTTTTT
CDR3 protein: CSARVRRTNTGELFF

clone size: many
D gene: TRBD2
CDR3 length: 16
V gene: TRBV7-2
J gene: TRBJ2-5
CDR3 DNA: TGTGCCAGCAGCCCGGCAGGACTAGCGGGCCAAGAGACCCAGTACTTC
CDR3 protein: CASSPAGLAGQETQYF

clone size: -
D gene: -
CDR3 length: 15
V gene: TRBV5-4
J gene: TRBJ2-3
CDR3 DNA: TGTGCCAGCAGCACTAGGACAGATAACACAGATACGCAGTATTTT
CDR3 protein: CASSTRTDNTDTQYF

clone size: -
D gene: -
CDR3 length: 15
V gene: TRBV7-2
J gene: TRBJ1-6
CDR3 DNA: TGTGCCAGCAGCTTATATCGCAGGGGTGATTCACCCCTCCACTTT
CDR3 protein: CASSLYRRGDSPLHF